The 19 T cell receptor beta chains below come from one sample, sequenced in a study of beta chain features in type 1 diabetes. The investigators reverse transcribed all of the isolated RNA, so they sequenced expressed TCRB transcripts. This table comes from immunoSEQ multiplex PCR, and its TCRdb copy is limited to in-frame clones, with some not included. The table includes around 140,000 clones, 8.5% to 12% detected once. The specimen sequenced was naive CD4+ T cells from blood. These TCRs come from a young man in good health.

The chain links TRBV7-2 to TRBJ2-3; TRBD2 is a possible D gene (5 bases). V lost 4 bases to trimming and J lost 4 bases, with 12 bases between them. CDR1 SGHTA and CDR2 FQGNSA come from the germline V gene. This CDR3 contains 14 residues. Written as DNA, the CDR3 is TGTGCCAGCAGCTCCGGGATCGGCCCAGATACGCAGTATTTT. This encodes CASSSGIGPDTQYF.

This chain links TRBV5-4 with TRBJ1-1, with no clear D. Trimming removed 4 bases at V and 1 base at J, with 14 bases between. The CDR3 is 15 residues long. From germline, CDR1 is SGHNT and CDR2 YYREEE (reference sequence). DNA for the CDR3: TGTGCCAGCAGCAGCGGACTGGTTGGGAACACTGAAGCTTTCTTT. Protein product: CASSSGLVGNTEAFF.

This clone was counted only a few times. V is TRBV5-1 and J is TRBJ2-1, with 13 bases aligning to TRBD2. This CDR3 is built from 16 residues. V gave up 0 bases and J gave up 6 bases; unmatched junction bases: 3. The V gene's germline CDR1 is SGHRS and CDR2 YFSETQ. CDR3 loop: CASSLVTSGGSNEQFF. The CDR3 nucleotides are TGCGCCAGCAGCTTGGTGACTAGCGGGGGGAGCAATGAGCAGTTCTTC.

This clone was found a few times. V usage is TRBV21-1 and J usage is TRBJ2-1; no check of the table's D call, TRBD2, against the DNA was made. TRBV21-1 is shown as a pseudogene. The length of the CDR3 is 17 residues. In DNA, the CDR3 is TGTGCCAGCAGCAAAAAGGCTAGCGGGGGGATGGGGAATGAGCAGTTCTTC. Amino acids: CASSKKASGGMGNEQFF.

The chain uses TRBV4-3 and TRBJ1-6; D not certain. V gave up 1 base and J gave up 0 bases, with 7 bases separating them. CDR1 and CDR2 (germline): LGHNA, YSLEER. There are 16 residues in the CDR3. The CDR3 sequence is CASSQGRSSYNSPLHF. As DNA, the CDR3 is TGCGCCAGCAGCCAAGGTCGGAGCTCCTATAATTCACCCCTCCACTTT.

This clone was seen a handful of times. The V and J genes are TRBV10-3 and TRBJ1-1; D perhaps matches TRBD1 (6 bases). The ends were cut back, 6 bases at V and 10 bases at J, with 18 bases in the middle. The CDR3 is 13 residues long. Germline V gene sequence: CDR1 ENHRY, CDR2 SYGVKD. CDR3: CAISGTSSGPAFF. As DNA, the CDR3 is TGTGCCATCAGCGGGACAAGTTCCGGGCCAGCTTTCTTT.

The rearrangement joins TRBV5-4 to TRBJ2-7; possible D gene TRBD2, 6 bases. Germline CDR1 and CDR2: SGHNT and YYREEE (reference sequence). V lost 0 bases and J 6 bases, leaving 7 bases between the germline ends. CDR3 length: 12 residues. The CDR3 DNA sequence: TGTGCCAGCAGCTTGGCCGGGGGCGAGCAGTACTTC. Its protein is CASSLAGGEQYF.

This clone was counted a few times. The J gene is TRBJ2-1, the V gene TRBV6-1; 11 nucleotides match TRBD1. In germline, CDR1 is MNHNS, CDR2 SASEGT. There are 15 residues in the CDR3. V lost 4 bases, J lost 2 bases, and 1 base stayed unmatched. The CDR3 DNA sequence: TGTGCCAGCAGTGGGGGACAGGGGGCCTACAATGAGCAGTTCTTC. As protein: CASSGGQGAYNEQFF.

V is TRBV5-4 and J is TRBJ2-3, with 9 bases identical to TRBD1. Germline-derived CDR1 and CDR2 are SGHNT and YYREEE (reference sequence). This CDR3 region has 15 residues. With V trimmed by 4 bases and J by 2 bases, 5 bases remained unmatched. CDR3: CASSRRDRVTDTQYF. The CDR3 DNA reads as TGTGCCAGCAGCCGCCGGGACAGGGTCACAGATACGCAGTATTTT. The variable domain in full, completed from reference TRBV5-4 and TRBJ2-3, reads ETGVTQSPTHLIKTRGQQVTLRCSSQSGHNTVSWYQQALGQGPQFIFQYYREEENGRGNFPPRFSGLQFPNYSSELNVNALELDDSALYLCASSRRDRVTDTQYFGPGTRLTVL.

This clone was recorded many times. V usage is TRBV30 and J usage is TRBJ2-1, with 13 bases fitting TRBD2. Germline CDR1 GTSNPN, CDR2 SVGIG (reference sequence). With V trimmed by 2 bases and J by 1 base, 5 bases remained unmatched. The CDR3 is 17 residues long. CDR3 coding DNA: TGTGCCTGGAGTCCCGGACTAGCGGGGGTTTCCTACAATGAGCAGTTCTTC. Translating it yields CAWSPGLAGVSYNEQFF.

The chain employs TRBV7-2 and TRBJ2-3, with a possible D match to TRBD2 (6 bases). Trimming left V 5 bases short and J 0 bases short, with 9 bases between. This CDR3 comprises 14 residues. The germline V gene encodes CDR1 SGHTA and CDR2 FQGNSA. DNA of the CDR3: TGTGCCAGCAGCCCCGGGACTAGCACAGATACGCAGTATTTT. Translated, it gives CASSPGTSTDTQYF.

The chain uses TRBV7-9 and TRBJ2-5, with D perhaps TRBD1 (7 bases). From germline, CDR1 is SEHNR and CDR2 FQNEAQ (reference sequence). The CDR3 has 16 residues. V lost 5 bases and J lost 1, with 17 bases in between. CDR3 residues: CASSKGGGLFQETQYF. The CDR3 coding sequence is TGTGCCAGCAGCAAAGGAGGGGGCCTCTTCCAAGAGACCCAGTACTTC.

The chain carries TRBV29-1 and TRBJ1-1; weak D call: TRBD1 (6 bases). The CDR3 contains 13 residues. The V gene's germline CDR1 is SQVTM and CDR2 ANQGSEA. Trimming left V 4 bases short and J 0 bases short, with 9 bases between. CDR3 protein: CSVVGTMNTEAFF. The DNA of the CDR3 is TGCAGCGTTGTAGGGACAATGAACACTGAAGCTTTCTTT.

The chain links TRBV30 to TRBJ1-5, with D perhaps TRBD1 (6 bases). CDR3 size: 14 residues. V was cut by 5 bases and J by 3 bases, with 14 bases left in between. Looked up from germline, CDR1 is GTSNPN and CDR2 is SVGIG (reference sequence). This chain's CDR3 is CAWAPDSNNQPQHF. The DNA for the CDR3 is TGTGCCTGGGCTCCGGACAGCAACAATCAGCCCCAGCATTTT.

V gene TRBV7-9 combines with J gene TRBJ1-4; 9 bases match TRBD1. The CDR3 length is 16 residues. Germline loops: CDR1 SEHNR, CDR2 FQNEAQ (reference sequence). Trimming cost V 4 bases and J 7 bases; bases outside gene matches: 10. CDR3 sequence (DNA): TGTGCCAGCAGCTCAATCCTTCGACAGGGGGGTGAAAAACTGTTTTTT. This encodes CASSSILRQGGEKLFF.

This clone has only a few counts. This chain uses TRBV27 with TRBJ1-2; D is perhaps TRBD1 (5 bases). Trimming stripped 3 bases from V and 4 bases from J, with 9 bases between. The CDR3 consists of 13 residues. Germline V gene lookup returns CDR1 MNHEY and CDR2 SMNVEV (reference sequence). The CDR3 coding sequence is TGTGCCAGCAGTTTCGGGGGAGGCTATGGCTACACCTTC. Translating gives CASSFGGGYGYTF.

The chain carries TRBV7-8 and TRBJ2-7, with D possibly matching TRBD2 (5 bases). Trimming removed 4 bases from V and 0 bases from J, with 13 bases in between. CDR3 length: 15 residues. The germline gives CDR1 SGHVS, CDR2 FQNEAQ. The CDR3 protein is CASSSPERRSYEQYF. The CDR3 DNA reads TGTGCCAGCAGCTCCCCGGAGCGGCGCTCCTACGAGCAGTACTTC.

The chain links TRBV18 to TRBJ1-2, with 7 bases that match TRBD1. The CDR3 covers 17 residues. V lost 1 base, J lost 0 bases, and 8 bases stayed unmatched. Germline CDR1 and CDR2: KGHSH and LQKENI. The chain's CDR3 is CASSPQGQTFSNYGYTF. CDR3 DNA: TGTGCCAGCTCACCACAGGGACAGACATTTTCTAACTATGGCTACACCTTC.

V and J are TRBV6-1 and TRBJ2-7, with a possible D match to TRBD1 (6 bases). Trimming took off 6 bases at V and 3 bases at J, with 12 bases between the two ends. Germline V gene lookup returns CDR1 MNHNS and CDR2 SASEGT. The CDR3 is 13 amino acids. The CDR3 sequence: CASSYRDNYEQYF. CDR3 sequence (DNA): TGTGCCAGCAGCTACCGGGACAACTACGAGCAGTACTTC.